This is a list of T cell receptor beta chains from one sample in a study of control samples from healthy donors and cancer patients. The table came from immunoSEQ multiplex PCR; TCRdb's copy has only in-frame clones and leaves some out. The repertoire holds 150,000 to 200,000 clones, with around 88% as singletons. The sequenced material came from blood. These receptors were taken from a woman under 40 in good health. Each CDR3 is given with its conserved first and last residue. The D gene is left open where the match is weak. The size of a clone is reported for some rows only, either as once, few or many, or as a class for expanded clones.

J: TRBJ2-1
size: -
D: TRBD2
V: TRBV6-4
CDR3: CASSGGTSGENEQFF
DNA: TGTGCCAGCAGCGGGGGGACTAGCGGGGAAAATGAGCAGTTCTTC

J: TRBJ1-5
size: -
D: -
V: TRBV19
CDR3: CASSKGWSNQPQHF
DNA: TGTGCCAGTAGTAAGGGGTGGAGCAATCAGCCCCAGCATTTT

J: TRBJ1-4
size: -
D: -
V: TRBV27
CDR3: CASSLRGEDPNEKLFF
DNA: TGTGCCAGCAGTCTCAGGGGCGAAGACCCTAATGAAAAACTGTTTTTT

J: TRBJ2-5
size: -
D: -
V: TRBV11-2
CDR3: CASSLEGTFSETQYF
DNA: TGTGCCAGCAGCTTAGAAGGGACATTTTCAGAGACCCAGTACTTC

J: TRBJ2-5
size: -
D: -
V: TRBV2
CDR3: CASRWTDQETQYF
DNA: TGTGCCAGCAGATGGACAGACCAAGAGACCCAGTACTTC

J: TRBJ1-2
size: -
D: -
V: TRBV2
CDR3: CASSEALGQGKGYTF
DNA: TGTGCCAGCAGTGAAGCGCTTGGGCAGGGGAAAGGCTACACCTTC

J: TRBJ1-5
size: few
D: -
V: TRBV9
CDR3: CASSVGLGSQPQHF
DNA: TGTGCCAGCAGCGTAGGTCTGGGGTCTCAGCCCCAGCATTTT

J: TRBJ2-2
size: -
D: -
V: TRBV24-1
CDR3: CATSDPTVNTGELFF
DNA: TGTGCCACCAGTGATCCCACAGTGAACACCGGGGAGCTGTTTTTT

J: TRBJ1-3
size: once
D: -
V: TRBV19
CDR3: CASSMYRMSGNTIYF
DNA: TGTGCCAGTAGTATGTACAGGATGAGTGGAAACACCATATATTTT

J: TRBJ1-5
size: -
D: -
V: TRBV2
CDR3: CASLGGINQPQHF
DNA: TGTGCCAGCTTAGGCGGGATAAATCAGCCCCAGCATTTT

J: TRBJ1-5
size: -
D: -
V: TRBV19
CDR3: CASRRDRLLNQPQHF
DNA: TGTGCCAGTAGGAGGGATCGGCTTCTCAATCAGCCCCAGCATTTT

J: TRBJ1-5
size: -
D: TRBD1
V: TRBV19
CDR3: CASSPLTGGASVNQPQHF
DNA: TGTGCCAGTAGTCCCCTGACAGGGGGCGCTTCGGTTAATCAGCCCCAGCATTTT

J: TRBJ2-1
size: -
D: TRBD2
V: TRBV19
CDR3: CASSPLSGSGDEQFF
DNA: TGTGCCAGTAGTCCCCTTAGCGGGAGTGGAGATGAGCAGTTCTTC

J: TRBJ2-3
size: -
D: -
V: TRBV7-2
CDR3: CASSLRVDTQYF
DNA: TGTGCCAGCAGCTTAAGGGTAGATACGCAGTATTTT

J: TRBJ1-5
size: few
D: -
V: TRBV6-5
CDR3: CASRSRGGQPQHF
DNA: TGTGCCAGCAGGAGCAGGGGCGGCCAGCCCCAGCATTTT

J: TRBJ2-7
size: -
D: -
V: TRBV3-1/TRBV3-2
CDR3: CASSQVRQVIYEQYF
DNA: TGTGCCAGCAGCCAAGTACGCCAGGTGATCTACGAGCAGTACTTC

J: TRBJ1-1
size: -
D: -
V: TRBV24-1
CDR3: CATSLTGTTEAFF
DNA: TGTGCCACCAGCCTTACAGGGACGACTGAAGCTTTCTTT

J: TRBJ2-6
size: -
D: -
V: TRBV10-3
CDR3: CAISEGAGANVLTF
DNA: TGTGCCATCAGTGAGGGGGCTGGGGCCAACGTCCTGACTTTC

J: TRBJ1-1
size: -
D: TRBD1
V: TRBV10-3
CDR3: CAISHGTGQTEAFF
DNA: TGTGCCATCAGTCACGGGACAGGGCAAACTGAAGCTTTCTTT

J: TRBJ2-2
size: -
D: -
V: TRBV27
CDR3: CASSFGGELFF
DNA: TGTGCCAGCAGTTTTGGCGGGGAGCTGTTTTTT

J: TRBJ2-3
size: -
D: TRBD2
V: TRBV5-1
CDR3: CASSLMGGYTDTQYF
DNA: TGCGCCAGCAGCTTGATGGGGGGGTACACAGATACGCAGTATTTT

J: TRBJ1-5
size: -
D: -
V: TRBV6-5
CDR3: CASISMGGGNQPQHF
DNA: TGTGCCAGCATCTCCATGGGGGGCGGGAATCAGCCCCAGCATTTT

J: TRBJ2-3
size: -
D: TRBD1
V: TRBV11-2
CDR3: CASSFPRDRGSDTQYF
DNA: TGTGCCAGCAGCTTCCCACGGGACAGGGGATCCGATACGCAGTATTTT

J: TRBJ2-1
size: -
D: -
V: TRBV4-2
CDR3: CASSPESGIVQFF
DNA: TGTGCCAGCAGCCCAGAGTCAGGAATCGTGCAGTTCTTC

J: TRBJ1-1
size: -
D: -
V: TRBV18
CDR3: CASSLAMNTEAFF
DNA: TGTGCCAGCTCACTTGCTATGAACACTGAAGCTTTCTTT

J: TRBJ1-2
size: -
D: TRBD1
V: TRBV19
CDR3: CASSPLQGGYGYTF
DNA: TGTGCCAGTAGTCCGCTACAGGGGGGCTATGGCTACACCTTC

J: TRBJ2-1
size: -
D: TRBD2
V: TRBV5-1
CDR3: CASSPGLLSYNEQFF
DNA: TGCGCCAGCAGCCCGGGACTACTATCCTACAATGAGCAGTTCTTC

J: TRBJ1-6
size: -
D: -
V: TRBV9
CDR3: CASSPRVEIYNSPLHF
DNA: TGTGCCAGCAGCCCCCGGGTAGAAATCTATAATTCACCCCTCCACTTT